This record covers a single T cell receptor (beta chain). Additional DNA sequences in this sample encode the identical CDR3. The data were obtained in a study of shared clonotypes between healthy human individuals. The wider study: Per donor, CD8 memory used one plate, CD8 naive used two, CD4 memory used three and CD4 naive used three.

TCRdb keeps only in-frame clones here, not all; method: immunoSEQ multiplex PCR. This repertoire shows 2 million to 2.5 million clones, roughly 91% found once; its top ten account for 1.5% to 2%. Germline V gene data show CDR1 as MGHRA and CDR2 as YSYEKL. With 0 bases removed from V and 0 bases from J, the gap between germline ends came to 9 bases. This CDR3 comprises 15 residues. Terminally differentiated effector memory CD45RA+ cells were excluded from the naive CD8 cells, which were CD45RO-negative and positively selected for CCR7. The sequence came from a man aged 18-30 years in good health. Some clones in this sample may be carry-over from other donors' samples. The sample taken for sequencing was naive CD8+ T cells from PBMCs. This chain joins TRBV4-1 and TRBJ2-7; no clear D. CDR3 in amino acids: CASSQDPRSSYEQYF. The CDR3 DNA reads TGCGCCAGCAGCCAAGATCCCAGGAGCTCCTACGAGCAGTACTTC.